This T cell receptor beta chain was captured by sequencing in a study of regulatory T cells in long-lasting Graves disease. Whole-study results and caveats: Persistent patients had more shared public clonotypes (under 3,000) than new patients (approximately 920).

Indicated time point: newly diagnosed GD, antithyroid drugs for less than 3 months. Scientists built the TCR library using RNA that was extracted from PBMCs. Library construction for TCR beta used iRepertoire HTBI primers and Arm-PCR of CDR3 regions. TCRdb independently ran MiXCR on the multiplex PCR reads; one entry per CDR3 protein. The sample yields around 480,000 distinct CDR3 sequences, approximately 16% seen once. In this sample, this clonotype turned up a few times. The antigen is unknown. Trimming removed 6 bases from V and 3 bases from J, with 17 bases in between. The CDR3 is 16 residues long. Germline loops: CDR1 SNHLY, CDR2 FYNNEI. These data were also filed under a second study, of T cells in Graves' hyperthyroidism and ophthalmopathy.

The clonotype originates from a woman aged 40-60 years with Graves disease. The sample here was peripheral blood mononuclear cells (PBMCs), taken at new diagnosis, from a patient treated with antithyroid drugs. The genes are TRBV2 and TRBJ1-4; maybe TRBD1 (5 bases). This chain's CDR3 is CASRDTQDLPNEKLFF. The DNA for the CDR3 is TGTGCCAGCAGGGATACACAGGATCTGCCTAATGAAAAACTGTTTTTT. Combining the CDR3 with reference TRBV2 and TRBJ1-4 gives the whole variable domain EPEVTQTPSHQVTQMGQEVILRCVPISNHLYFYWYRQILGQKVEFLVSFYNNEISEKSEIFDDQFSVERPDGSNFTLKIRSTKLEDSAMYFCASRDTQDLPNEKLFFGSGTQLSVL.